What follows are 19 T cell receptor beta chains derived from one specimen sequenced in a study of blood T cell repertoires in COVID-19. Sequencing used immunoSEQ multiplex PCR; TCRdb keeps in-frame clones, though not all of them. The repertoire holds fewer than 350,000 clones, with 86% as singletons. Sequencing used peripheral blood. The source is a woman aged 25 to 39 with COVID-19, enrolled during active disease.

The CDR3 loop is CASSWGLADSNEQFF. For the CDR3, the DNA is TGCGCCAGCAGCTGGGGACTAGCGGACTCAAATGAGCAGTTCTTC. The chain carries TRBV5-1 and TRBJ2-1, with TRBD2 matching 11 bases. Germline V CDR1 and CDR2: SGHRS, YFSETQ. V shed 3 bases and J 7 bases; nucleotides not matched to a gene: 6. The length of the CDR3 is 15 residues.

J is TRBJ2-1 and V is TRBV5-5; 11 positions agree with TRBD2. From germline, CDR1 is SGHKS and CDR2 YYEKEE (reference sequence). After removal of 2 bases from V and 8 bases from J, the junction contained 15 bases not matched to a gene. The CDR3 has 18 amino acids. The DNA of the CDR3 is TGTGCCAGCAGCTTTGAATTTGGGGAGCTACTAGCGGGGGATGAGCAGTTCTTC. The encoded protein is CASSFEFGELLAGDEQFF.

The chain couples TRBV19 to TRBJ1-1; D is unclear. V dropped 6 bases and J dropped 4 bases, with 12 bases sitting between them. The germline gives CDR1 LNHDA, CDR2 SQIVND (reference sequence). There are 13 residues in the CDR3. CDR3 DNA: TGTGCCAGTAGACCGAGCGGTCTCACTGAAGCTTTCTTT. Translating gives CASRPSGLTEAFF. The entire variable domain, with the rest obtained from reference TRBV19 and TRBJ1-1, is as follows: DGGITQSPKYLFRKEGQNVTLSCEQNLNHDAMYWYRQDPGQGLRLIYYSQIVNDFQKGDIAEGYSVSREKKESFPLTVTSAQKNPTAFYLCASRPSGLTEAFFGQGTRLTVV.

The rearrangement uses TRBV9 and TRBJ2-3, with TRBD2 matching 11 bases. V trimming: 1 base; J trimming: 5 bases; junction bases outside the gene matches: 9. The CDR3 sequence is 17 residues long. CDR1 and CDR2 from the germline V gene are SGDLS and YYNGEE. The CDR3 nucleotides are TGTGCCAGCAGCGTACCTAGCGGGGGGATGGGAGGAGATACGCAGTATTTT. It yields the protein CASSVPSGGMGGDTQYF.

V gene TRBV11-2 combines with J gene TRBJ1-2; maybe TRBD1 (5 bases). The CDR3 totals 15 residues. Germline V gene data show CDR1 as SGHAT and CDR2 as FQNNGV. V was clipped by 0 bases and J by 13 bases, with 21 bases between them. CDR3 loop: CASSLDITGAIWGTF. CDR3 sequence (DNA): TGTGCCAGCAGCTTAGATATAACAGGAGCCATCTGGGGCACCTTC.

The chain recombines TRBV7-9 with TRBJ2-7, with TRBD1 as a possible D gene (6 bases). The CDR3 totals 16 residues. CDR1 SEHNR and CDR2 FQNEAQ come from the germline V gene (reference sequence). Trimming pared 5 bases from V and 0 bases from J, leaving 17 bases between. The CDR3, as DNA: TGTGCCAGCAGCGACCCACAGGGCCTAAGCTCCTACGAGCAGTACTTC. Translation: CASSDPQGLSSYEQYF.

The chain combines TRBV9 with TRBJ2-7; a possible D gene is TRBD1 (5 bases). Trimming left V 3 bases short and J 4 bases short, with 14 bases between. The CDR3 sequence is 14 residues long. CDR1 and CDR2 from the germline V gene are SGDLS and YYNGEE. The CDR3 is CASSAPGRAYEQYF. CDR3 sequence (DNA): TGTGCCAGCAGCGCACCTGGCAGGGCGTACGAGCAGTACTTC.

The chain is built from TRBV19 and TRBJ2-7; TRBD1 matches at 7 bases. Germline CDR1 LNHDA, CDR2 SQIVND (reference sequence). Trimming removed 5 bases from V and 2 bases from J; junction bases left unmatched: 6. This CDR3 contains 14 residues. The CDR3 region has the DNA TGTGCCAGTAGTGAACAGGGGTCGCCCTACGAGCAGTACTTC. Encoded protein: CASSEQGSPYEQYF.

The chain carries TRBV7-8 and TRBJ2-1, with 10 bases lining up with TRBD2. V lost 5 bases and J lost 5; bases outside the gene matches: 18. This CDR3 comprises 19 residues. The germline CDR1 and CDR2 sequences are SGHVS and FQNEAQ. The CDR3 coding sequence is TGTGCCAGCAGCGCATATTTAGCGGGGGGCCCCGTCCTCAACAATGAGCAGTTCTTC. It translates to CASSAYLAGGPVLNNEQFF.

This clone was recorded only once. The V gene is TRBV5-5, the J gene TRBJ1-5, with D hard to call. CDR3 length equals 16 residues. The germline V and J ends were trimmed by 0 bases and 1 base, with 11 bases remaining between them. Germline V gene lookup returns CDR1 SGHKS and CDR2 YYEKEE (reference sequence). CDR3 sequence (DNA): TGTGCCAGCAGCTTGGGAGGGTTCTCCAGCAATCAGCCCCAGCATTTT. Translated: CASSLGGFSSNQPQHF.

V usage is TRBV5-8 and J usage is TRBJ2-7; D is undetermined. CDR1 and CDR2 (germline): SGHTS, YDEGEE. The V end was cut by 1 base, the J end by 7 bases, with 12 bases between. CDR3 size: 13 residues. The CDR3 DNA sequence: TGTGCCAGCAGCTTGATTTGGGCTGGGGAGCAGTACTTC. Translated: CASSLIWAGEQYF.

The genes are TRBV20-1 and TRBJ1-3, with D possibly matching TRBD1 (5 bases). V lost 3 bases and J 0 bases, leaving 9 bases between the germline ends. The CDR3 runs 14 residues. Germline CDR1 is DFQATT and CDR2 is SNEGSKA (reference sequence). The CDR3 DNA is TGCAGTGCTAGTTACAGGAGCTCTGGAAACACCATATATTTT. Translated, it gives CSASYRSSGNTIYF.

This clone came up once. DNA of the CDR3: TGCGCCAGCAGCTTGCGTAACAGAGCGGGGGGGTACAATGAGCAGTTCTTC. It codes for CASSLRNRAGGYNEQFF. The chain recombines TRBV5-1 with TRBJ2-1, with TRBD2 matching over 10 bases. V gave up 1 base and J gave up 4 bases; unmatched junction bases: 8. CDR3 size: 17 residues. Germline CDR1 is SGHRS and CDR2 is YFSETQ.

The V call is TRBV5-1, the J call TRBJ1-1; no reliable D call. Trimming left V 0 bases short and J 2 bases short, with 11 bases between. The germline V gene encodes CDR1 SGHRS and CDR2 YFSETQ. The CDR3 consists of 15 residues. DNA for the CDR3: TGCGCCAGCAGCTTGGACCTCCAGGTAAACACTGAAGCTTTCTTT. Translation gives CASSLDLQVNTEAFF.

The J gene is TRBJ2-3, the V gene TRBV11-2, with D tentatively TRBD1 (6 bases). The CDR3 spans 12 residues. The germline CDR1 and CDR2 sequences are SGHAT and FQNNGV. The V end was cut by 6 bases, the J end by 13 bases, with 17 bases between. This CDR3 reads CASSFPGQYEYF. The CDR3 bases are TGTGCCAGCAGTTTCCCGGGACAATACGAGTATTTT.

The chain recombines TRBV10-3 with TRBJ1-5, with no clear D. Germline CDR1 reads ENHRY; CDR2 reads SYGVKD. The CDR3 has 15 residues. Trimming took off 3 bases at V and 2 bases at J, with 11 bases between the two ends. CDR3 DNA: TGTGCCATCAGTGATGAGGGAGGAGGCAATCAGCCCCAGCATTTT. This translates into CAISDEGGGNQPQHF.

The chain has TRBV28 and TRBJ1-4; weak D call: TRBD1 (6 bases). Trimming removed 6 bases from V and 1 base from J, with 12 bases in between. Germline loops: CDR1 MDHEN, CDR2 SYDVKM. The CDR3 sequence is 15 residues long. DNA of the CDR3: TGTGCCAGCAGAGGGGGGGCGGGAACTAATGAAAAACTGTTTTTT. As protein: CASRGGAGTNEKLFF.

The sample holds one count of this clone. The chain is built from TRBV11-2 and TRBJ2-3; D is uncertain. Germline values: CDR1 SGHAT, CDR2 FQNNGV. Trimming removed 4 bases at V and 2 bases at J, with 4 bases between. The CDR3 length is 12 residues. The CDR3 DNA follows: TGTGCCAGCAGCTCAATCACAGATACGCAGTATTTT. Amino acid sequence: CASSSITDTQYF.

This rearrangement joins TRBV10-3 to TRBJ1-1, with D possibly TRBD1 on 5 matching bases. Germline CDR1 ENHRY, CDR2 SYGVKD. V shed 2 bases and J shed 1 base, with 8 bases lying between them. The CDR3 is 14 residues long. The CDR3: CAISEPGGNTEAFF. In DNA form, the CDR3 reads TGTGCCATCAGTGAGCCGGGGGGGAACACTGAAGCTTTCTTT.